Listed here are 11 T cell receptor beta chains from one sample, sequenced in a study of Tregs in tolerant kidney transplant recipients. Sequenced by immunoSEQ multiplex PCR; TCRdb stores in-frame clones only, minus some. This sample's table has roughly 5,300 clones. Related graft donors supplied nonmyeloablative bone marrow transplants, and mixed chimerism was transient. Sequences were derived from CD4+ T cells from blood (PBMCs), sampled approximately 15 months after the transplant. All receptors derive from a human patient who received a combined kidney and bone marrow transplant. Some of the T cells may derive from the graft donor.

CDR3 DNA (partial): TGCAGTGCTTTAGTACAGGGGAACACTGAA. This sequence encodes CSALVQGNTE. The CDR3, in full, reads CSALVQGNTEAFF. This sequence joins TRBV20-1 and TRBJ1-1; tentatively, D is TRBD1 (6 bases). The read ends 3 residues before the CDR3 terminus; that terminus is restored from the germline J gene. Germline-derived CDR1 and CDR2 are DFQATT and SNEGSKA (reference sequence). V was cut by 5 bases and J by 1 base, with 11 bases left in between. The CDR3 extends over 13 amino acids.

CDR3 region: CASSLPTGTGDTQYF. Partial CDR3 DNA: TGTGCCAGCAGCCTCCCGACAGGGACGGGAGATACG. The V gene is TRBV7-9, the J gene TRBJ2-3, with 7 bases identical to TRBD1. The read is 3 residues too short to cover the CDR3 end, so that end is filled in from the germline J gene. This CDR3 contains 15 residues. Germline CDR1 and CDR2: SEHNR and FQNEAQ (reference sequence). The V segment lost 5 bases and the J segment 5 bases; nucleotides outside the gene matches: 10.

As concerns this clone: The observed sequence ends 3 residues before the CDR3 terminus, with the missing tail filled in from the germline J gene. This chain links TRBV18 with TRBJ2-1; 7 nucleotides align to TRBD1. V trimming: 2 bases; J trimming: 5 bases; junction bases outside the gene matches: 6. The CDR3 is 15 amino acids. In germline, CDR1 is KGHSH, CDR2 LQKENI. The sequenced CDR3 bases are TGTGCCAGCTCACCATCGGACAGGACCCACAATGAG. Translating gives CASSPSDRTHNE. The full CDR3 reads CASSPSDRTHNEQFF.

A note on this clone: The CDR3 end is not reached by the read, which stops 3 residues before it; the germline J gene fills it in. V is TRBV9 and J is TRBJ1-5, with 7 bases matching TRBD1. CDR1 and CDR2 (germline): SGDLS, YYNGEE. The CDR3 covers 16 residues. The ends lost 0 bases at V and 5 bases at J; junction bases unmatched: 8. The CDR3 bases that were read are TGTGCCAGCAGCGTAGCTCTGAGACAGGGTTATCAGCCC. Protein product: CASSVALRQGYQP. In full, the CDR3 is CASSVALRQGYQPQHF.

About this clone itself: The read terminates 3 residues ahead of where the CDR3 ends, so the germline J gene completes it. The V and J genes are TRBV6-2 or TRBV6-3 and TRBJ1-2, with D possibly TRBD1 on 6 matching bases. CDR1 and CDR2 from the germline V gene are MNHEY and SVGEGT. CDR3 length: 14 residues. Between the trimmed V and J ends, which lost 1 base and 6 bases, there was a span of 12 bases. The CDR3 bases that were read are TGTGCCAGCAGTTACTGGAGGGGGATAGATGGC. Its protein is CASSYWRGIDG. The CDR3 in full is CASSYWRGIDGYTF.

Remarks on this clone: The missing CDR3 end, 3 residues past where the read stops, is filled in from the germline J gene. This chain connects TRBV2 to TRBJ1-3; 8 bases match TRBD1. V gave up 6 bases and J gave up 0 bases; unmatched junction bases: 7. The CDR3 is made up of 16 amino acids. The V gene's germline CDR1 is SNHLY and CDR2 FYNNEI. CDR3 residues: CASSPRQGISGNTIYF. The part of the CDR3 DNA that was read is TGTGCCAGCAGCCCGCGACAGGGGATCTCTGGAAACACC.

Notes on this clone: The read terminates 3 residues before the CDR3 end, so the remaining end is supplied by the germline J gene. The chain employs TRBV11-2 and TRBJ2-1; tentatively, D is TRBD2 (8 bases). Germline values: CDR1 SGHAT, CDR2 FQNNGV. This CDR3 comprises 13 residues. Trimming took off 6 bases at V and 9 bases at J, with 15 bases between the two ends. The sequenced part of the CDR3 DNA is TGTGCCAGCAGGACGGGAGGGGGCTTTGAG. Its protein product is CASRTGGGFE. The whole CDR3 sequence reads CASRTGGGFEQFF.

By frequency, this clone registers medium-sized. The read comes to an end 3 residues before the CDR3 does, leaving the germline J gene to fill in the end. The chain couples TRBV7-9 to TRBJ1-2, with TRBD1 matching over 10 bases. V lost 1 base, J lost 3 bases, and 2 bases stayed unmatched. The CDR3 runs 15 residues. Germline CDR1 reads SEHNR; CDR2 reads FQNEAQ (reference sequence). CDR3 region: CASSLGGQGHYGYTF. The covered CDR3 bases are TGTGCCAGCAGCTTAGGGGGACAGGGGCACTATGGC.

CDR3: CASSLANRKGVGANVLTF. The covered CDR3 bases are TGTGCCAGCAGCTTAGCGAACAGGAAAGGAGTTGGGGCCAACGTC. The rearrangement uses TRBV7-6 and TRBJ2-6; maybe TRBD1 (5 bases). The DNA ends 3 residues before the CDR3 does, and the rest of the CDR3 is filled in from the germline J gene. The ends were cut back, 0 bases at V and 3 bases at J, with 15 bases in the middle. Germline lookup yields CDR1 SGHVS and CDR2 FNYEAQ. CDR3 size: 18 residues.

Points on this clone: The CDR3 goes on 3 residues after the read ends, and that part is filled in from the germline J gene. The chain is built from TRBV4-2 and TRBJ1-1; the D gene is possibly TRBD1 (6 bases). CDR3 length: 15 residues. Germline CDR1 reads LGHNA; CDR2 reads YNFKEQ. The ends were cut back, 4 bases at V and 7 bases at J, with 19 bases in the middle. The CDR3 loop is CASSPYQGKGVEAFF. The DNA read from the CDR3 is TGTGCCAGCAGCCCTTATCAGGGGAAGGGAGTTGAA.

For this clone: The read falls 3 residues short of the CDR3 end, and the missing part is taken from the germline J gene. This chain connects TRBV29-1 to TRBJ1-1; tentative D call: TRBD1 (6 bases). Germline-derived CDR1 and CDR2 are SQVTM and ANQGSEA. The germline V and J ends were trimmed by 6 bases and 3 bases, with 23 bases remaining between them. The length of the CDR3 is 16 residues. The CDR3 sequence is CSVRTLMWGQDTEAFF. The CDR3 DNA, read in part, is TGCAGCGTGCGCACCCTGATGTGGGGGCAGGACACTGAA.